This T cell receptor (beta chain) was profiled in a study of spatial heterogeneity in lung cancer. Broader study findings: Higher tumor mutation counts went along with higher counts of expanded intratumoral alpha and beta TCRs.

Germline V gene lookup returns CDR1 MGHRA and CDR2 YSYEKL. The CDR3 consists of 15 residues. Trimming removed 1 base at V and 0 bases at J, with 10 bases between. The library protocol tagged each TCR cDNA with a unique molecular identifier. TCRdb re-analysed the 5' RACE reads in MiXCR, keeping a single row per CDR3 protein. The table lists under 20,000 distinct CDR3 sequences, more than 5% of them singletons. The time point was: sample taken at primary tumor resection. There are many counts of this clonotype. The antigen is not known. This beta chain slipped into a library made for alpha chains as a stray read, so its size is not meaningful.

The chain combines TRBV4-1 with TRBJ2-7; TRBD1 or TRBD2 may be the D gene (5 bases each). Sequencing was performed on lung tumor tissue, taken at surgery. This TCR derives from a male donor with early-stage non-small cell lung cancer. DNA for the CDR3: TGCGCCAGCAGCCAAGGCCCGGGACCCTCCTACGAGCAGTACTTC. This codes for CASSQGPGPSYEQYF.